The rows below give T cell receptor beta chains drawn from one sample of a study of shared clonotypes between healthy human individuals. Method: immunoSEQ multiplex PCR; TCRdb's copy keeps in-frame clones and lacks some. The repertoire consists of 500,000 to 550,000 clones, with approximately 95% occurring once and the leading ten covering 0.05% to 0.08%. Sequencing used naive CD4+ T cells sorted from blood. The receptors come from a woman in her twenties or thirties in good health. The CDR3 runs from the conserved cysteine through the conserved F or W. Not every row has a clone size; where given, it reads once, few, many or a size class.

TRBV4-1 | . | CASSQVDRGVSNTEAFF
TRBV11-3 | . | CASSRGVAGGPGYGELFF
TRBV4-1 | . | CASSTTGLGEQYF
TRBV4-1 | . | CASSQVFADAGSDEQFF
TRBV5-1 | . | CASSVTSGRTYEQYF
TRBV11-1 | . | CASSFNSGQYNEQFF
TRBV2 | . | CASRGTDVWDTQYF
TRBV4-1 | . | CASSQGHWGARGSPLHF
TRBV7-8 | . | CASSLWTSGSAGFDTQYF
TRBV5-6 | . | CASRPRPGRGLGYTF
TRBV9 | . | CASSVAPLAGVPEQYF
TRBV6-5 | . | CASSYTASPNTGELFF
TRBV5-1 | . | CASRPTGSNTGELFF
TRBV5-1 | . | CASSGSLLSDEQYF
TRBV29-1 | few | CSVVGEGTEQYF
TRBV4-2 | . | CASSPVGGRVYEQFF
TRBV27 | once | CASSLARDRHNTEAFF
TRBV29-1 | . | CSVEARLAVETQYF
TRBV4-2 | . | CASSQGPRGWTETYEQYF
TRBV11-2 | . | CASSFRDRAPGANVLTF
TRBV7-9 | . | CASSPHESSYEQYF
TRBV4-1 | . | CASSQIAGGTGDPDEQYF
TRBV27 | once | CASSAGTGLSEQYF
TRBV2 | . | CASRYHLTGNTIYF
TRBV12-1 | . | CASSSPRGQQETQYF
TRBV2 | . | CASRGGTTDTEAFF
TRBV5-1 | . | CASSLAVGDRGGGEQFF
TRBV5-1 | . | CASSTGQVSSGKNIQYF
TRBV5-1 | . | CASSLDRFLDVEKLFF
TRBV6-1 | . | CASSRLDEQFF
TRBV28 | . | CASPGQSSYEQYF
TRBV6-1 | . | CASSRVGRGNQPQHF
TRBV2 | . | CASTVGGPNEQFF
TRBV10-1 | . | CASSFPPYEQYF
TRBV27 | . | CASGRSAYEQYF
TRBV19 | . | CASSTLTGGGDTEAFF
TRBV6-5 | . | CASTEGLAPRETQYF
TRBV7-8 | . | CASSDWDGVGEQYF
TRBV6-5 | once | CASSYSDPTTDTQYF
TRBV28 | once | CASSLYSDPLNSPLHF
TRBV10-2 | . | CASSPQGARGYGYTF
TRBV28 | . | CASTEGGTDTQYF
TRBV28 | . | CATTSNQPQHF
TRBV19 | . | CASSDLTPRETQYF
TRBV13 | . | CASSLDWSGRDRVAKNIQYF
TRBV28 | . | CASSSPAGTEAFF
TRBV5-8 | . | CASSLYRSRDSWRELFF
TRBV2 | . | CASRAQRGANYGYTF
TRBV28 | . | CASSFSLGGPSYNEQFF
TRBV5-1 | . | CASSFIGGEETQYF
TRBV28 | . | CASALLGLPYEQYF
TRBV25-1 | . | CASSEIGTPSYEQYF
TRBV6-1 | . | CASHLWTIGAGQYF
TRBV6-5 | . | CASSYLTGTEAFF